Following are 15 T cell receptor beta chains from one sample sequenced in a study of immune evolution from preneoplasia to lung adenocarcinoma. The data were produced by immunoSEQ multiplex PCR, yet TCRdb's version contains in-frame clones alone and is incomplete. The sample holds about 2,900 clones, about 85% seen once. Sample: FFPE invasive lung adenocarcinoma tissue. Receptor source: a person between 65 and 80 years old with invasive lung adenocarcinoma.

The V gene is TRBV19, the J gene TRBJ2-2; TRBD1 might be the D (6 bases). The CDR3 is 14 amino acids. The V end was cut by 3 bases, the J end by 2 bases, with 7 bases between. Germline CDR1 and CDR2: LNHDA and SQIVND (reference sequence). The CDR3 DNA sequence: TGTGCCAGTAGTATTGGGACAAACACCGGGGAGCTGTTTTTT. It encodes CASSIGTNTGELFF.

The chain carries TRBV11-2 and TRBJ2-6; a weak D match, TRBD1 (6 bases). The CDR3 is 18 amino acids. V shed 1 base and J shed 0 bases, with 13 bases lying between them. Germline CDR1 and CDR2: SGHAT and FQNNGV. Here the CDR3 DNA reads TGTGCCAGCAGCTTAGCCCTACAGGGAAGCTCTGGGGCCAACGTCCTGACTTTC. As protein: CASSLALQGSSGANVLTF. Variable domain in full (rest from reference TRBV11-2 and TRBJ2-6): EAGVAQSPRYKIIEKRQSVAFWCNPISGHATLYWYQQILGQGPKLLIQFQNNGVVDDSQLPKDRFSAERLKGVDSTLKIQPAKLEDSAVYLCASSLALQGSSGANVLTFGAGSRLTVL.

As DNA, the CDR3 is TGTGCTAGTGGTTGCCCCCCCCAGCGGGTGGCCCCCGGGGCCCAGTACTTC. This codes for CASGCPPQRVAPGAQYF. The chain couples TRBV12-5 to TRBJ2-5; the D gene is possibly TRBD2 (6 bases). Germline V gene data show CDR1 as LGHNT and CDR2 as FRNRAP. The CDR3 is 17 residues long. Trimming took 4 bases from V and 9 from J, leaving 27 bases between them.

Concerning this clone: Germline is not matched at one junction end, which may reflect a read error. In the same sample, other DNA sequences code for this CDR3. The chain has TRBV11-2 and TRBJ1-6, with TRBD1 identical over 10 bases. This CDR3 region has 18 residues. The germline V gene encodes CDR1 SGHAT and CDR2 FQNNGV. The CDR3 is CASSLRTGGSSYNSPLHF. CDR3 coding DNA: TGTGCCAGCAGCCTAAGGACAGGGGGGAGCTCCTATAATTCACCTCTCCACTTT.

V is TRBV28 and J is TRBJ2-5; 15 bases are a match to TRBD2. The junction had 7 bases not matched to a gene; V was cut back by 7 bases and J by 4 bases. Germline V gene sequence: CDR1 MDHEN, CDR2 SYDVKM. The CDR3 length is 16 residues. This CDR3 reads CASTSGGLAGGETQYF. The CDR3 region has the DNA TGTGCCAGCACCTCAGGGGGACTAGCGGGGGGAGAGACCCAGTACTTC.

This chain uses TRBV5-6 with TRBJ2-5; D not certain. Per the germline V gene, CDR1 is SGHDT and CDR2 is YYEEEE. There are 13 residues in the CDR3. V shed 1 base and J shed 2 bases, with 6 bases lying between them. CDR3: CASSLWTQETQYF. Written as DNA, the CDR3 is TGTGCCAGCAGCTTGTGGACGCAAGAGACCCAGTACTTC.

The rearrangement uses TRBV30 and TRBJ1-1; no clear D gene. V shed 2 bases and J shed 0 bases, with 7 bases lying between them. Germline V gene lookup returns CDR1 GTSNPN and CDR2 SVGIG (reference sequence). This CDR3 is built from 13 residues. The CDR3 protein is CAWSLRLNTEAFF. Written as DNA, the CDR3 is TGTGCCTGGAGTCTCAGGTTGAACACTGAAGCTTTCTTT.

The rearrangement links TRBV7-9 to TRBJ2-1; D possibly matches TRBD1 or TRBD2 (5 bases each). CDR3 length: 14 amino acids. The germline gives CDR1 SEHNR, CDR2 FQNEAQ (reference sequence). V dropped 5 bases and J dropped 4 bases, with 12 bases sitting between them. In nucleotides, the CDR3 is TGTGCCAGCAGCCTCAGCGGACAATACAATGAGCAGTTCTTC. Translation gives CASSLSGQYNEQFF.

This chain joins TRBV6-6 and TRBJ1-1, with D unclear. CDR1 and CDR2 (germline): MNHNY, SVGAGI (reference sequence). The ends were cut back, 3 bases at V and 5 bases at J, with 13 bases in the middle. The length of the CDR3 is 14 residues. CDR3 nucleotide sequence: TGTGCCAGCAGTTATTCGGGTGTTGGGACTGAAGCTTTCTTT. Encoded protein: CASSYSGVGTEAFF.

The chain combines TRBV19 with TRBJ1-2; D remains unclear. CDR1 LNHDA and CDR2 SQIVND come from the germline V gene (reference sequence). The V gene lost 4 bases and the J gene lost 4 bases, with 7 bases spanning the gap. The CDR3 runs 12 residues. The CDR3 DNA reads as TGTGCCAGTAGTAAGACCACCTATGGCTACACCTTC. As protein: CASSKTTYGYTF.

This rearrangement joins TRBV6-1 to TRBJ2-3; unclear D gene. Germline values: CDR1 MNHNS, CDR2 SASEGT. The CDR3 length is 13 residues. Deletions cut 8 bases from V and 0 bases from J, with 9 bases between. CDR3 DNA: TGTGCCAGCGGAACGGAGAGCACAGATACGCAGTATTTT. It codes for CASGTESTDTQYF.

This clone has just one count. V is TRBV11-2 and J is TRBJ2-1, with D possibly TRBD2 on 5 matching bases. The germline gives CDR1 SGHAT, CDR2 FQNNGV. CDR3 length equals 13 residues. The V gene lost 5 bases and the J gene lost 6 bases, with 11 bases spanning the gap. CDR3 protein: CASSPSPINEQFF. The CDR3 DNA is TGTGCCAGCAGCCCTAGCCCCATCAATGAGCAGTTCTTC.

This chain connects TRBV5-6 to TRBJ1-2; no clear D gene. Trimming cost V 1 base and J 8 bases, with 18 bases left between them. CDR1 is SGHDT and CDR2 is YYEEEE in the germline V gene. This CDR3 has 15 residues. CDR3 bases: TGTGCCAGCAGCTTGAGGGCCGGCCTAACGGGGGGCTACACCTTC. Protein product: CASSLRAGLTGGYTF.

This sequence joins TRBV5-4 and TRBJ2-7; 11 nucleotides align to TRBD1. CDR1 and CDR2 (germline): SGHNT, YYREEE (reference sequence). The trim removed 4 bases at V and 3 bases at J, leaving 9 bases unmatched. The CDR3 has 16 residues. CDR3 DNA: TGTGCCAGCAGCCTCGGGGCCGGGACAGGGGGCTACGAGCAGTACTTC. The encoded protein is CASSLGAGTGGYEQYF.

This chain links TRBV7-9 with TRBJ1-5; 8 nucleotides match TRBD1. Germline CDR1 is SEHNR and CDR2 is FQNEAQ (reference sequence). V lost 1 base to trimming and J lost 2 bases; unmatched junction nucleotides: 4. This CDR3 contains 16 residues. The CDR3, as DNA: TGTGCCAGCAGCTTAGAAACAGGGGGTGGCAATCAGCCCCAGCATTTT. As protein: CASSLETGGGNQPQHF.